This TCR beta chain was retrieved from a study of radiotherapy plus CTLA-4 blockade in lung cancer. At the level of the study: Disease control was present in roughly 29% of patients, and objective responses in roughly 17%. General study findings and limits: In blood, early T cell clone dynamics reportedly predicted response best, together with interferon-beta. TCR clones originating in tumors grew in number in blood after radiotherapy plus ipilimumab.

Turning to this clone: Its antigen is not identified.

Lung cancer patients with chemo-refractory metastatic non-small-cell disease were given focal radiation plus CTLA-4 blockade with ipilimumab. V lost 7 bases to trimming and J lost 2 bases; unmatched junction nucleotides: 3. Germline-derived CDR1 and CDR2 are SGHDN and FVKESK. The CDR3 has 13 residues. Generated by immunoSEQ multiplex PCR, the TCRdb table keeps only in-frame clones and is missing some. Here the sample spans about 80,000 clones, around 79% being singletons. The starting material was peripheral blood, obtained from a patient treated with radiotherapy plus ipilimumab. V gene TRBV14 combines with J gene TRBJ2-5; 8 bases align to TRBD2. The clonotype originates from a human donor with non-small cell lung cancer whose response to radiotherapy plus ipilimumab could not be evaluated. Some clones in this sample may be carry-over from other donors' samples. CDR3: CASNGLAQETQYF. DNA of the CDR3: TGTGCCAGCAACGGACTAGCTCAAGAGACCCAGTACTTC.